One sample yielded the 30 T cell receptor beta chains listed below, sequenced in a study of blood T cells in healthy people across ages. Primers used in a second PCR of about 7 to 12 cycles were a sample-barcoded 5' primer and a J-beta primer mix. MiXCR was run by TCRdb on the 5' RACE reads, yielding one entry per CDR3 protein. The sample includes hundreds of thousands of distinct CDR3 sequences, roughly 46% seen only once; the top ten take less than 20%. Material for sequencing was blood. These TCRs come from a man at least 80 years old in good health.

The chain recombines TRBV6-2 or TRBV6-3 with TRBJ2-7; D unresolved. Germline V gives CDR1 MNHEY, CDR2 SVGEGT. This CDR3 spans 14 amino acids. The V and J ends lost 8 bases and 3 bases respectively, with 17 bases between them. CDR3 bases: TGTGCCAGCGGCGGCGAAGAAAGCGTCTACGAGCAGTACTTC. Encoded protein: CASGGEESVYEQYF.

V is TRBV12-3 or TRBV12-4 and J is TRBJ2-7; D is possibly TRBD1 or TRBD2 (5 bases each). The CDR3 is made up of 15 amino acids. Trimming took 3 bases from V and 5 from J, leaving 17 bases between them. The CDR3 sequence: CASSFLPLRGHEQYF. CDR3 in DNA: TGTGCCAGCAGTTTTCTCCCCCTACGGGGCCACGAGCAGTACTTC.

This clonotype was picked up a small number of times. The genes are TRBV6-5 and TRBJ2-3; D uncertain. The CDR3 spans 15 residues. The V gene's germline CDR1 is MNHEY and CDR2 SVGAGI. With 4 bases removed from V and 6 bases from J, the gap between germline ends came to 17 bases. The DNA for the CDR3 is TGTGCCAGCAGTTCAACTGACGCCCCCGGGGATACGCAGTATTTT. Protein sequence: CASSSTDAPGDTQYF.

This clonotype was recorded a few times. CDR3 protein: CASSKRPPGQGYEQYF. DNA of the CDR3: TGTGCCAGCAGCAAAAGGCCCCCGGGACAGGGGTACGAGCAGTACTTC. V and J are TRBV21-1 and TRBJ2-7; the table's D gene call, TRBD1, was not cross checked with the DNA. TRBV21-1 is a pseudogene locus. This CDR3 contains 16 residues.

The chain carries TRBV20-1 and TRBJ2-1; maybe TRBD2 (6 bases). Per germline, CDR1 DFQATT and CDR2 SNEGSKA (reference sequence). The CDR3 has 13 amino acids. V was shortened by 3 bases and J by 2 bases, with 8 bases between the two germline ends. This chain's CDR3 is CSASGEAYNEQFF. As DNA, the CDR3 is TGCAGTGCTAGCGGGGAGGCCTACAATGAGCAGTTCTTC.

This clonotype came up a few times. The CDR3 DNA follows: TGCAGTGCCGTGGGGTTGGCCCTCACAGATACGCAGTATTTT. Translation: CSAVGLALTDTQYF. V is TRBV20-1 and J is TRBJ2-3, with no clear D. Trimming stripped 6 bases from V and 2 bases from J, with 15 bases between. Germline assignment: CDR1 DFQATT and CDR2 SNEGSKA (reference sequence). The CDR3 is 14 amino acids.

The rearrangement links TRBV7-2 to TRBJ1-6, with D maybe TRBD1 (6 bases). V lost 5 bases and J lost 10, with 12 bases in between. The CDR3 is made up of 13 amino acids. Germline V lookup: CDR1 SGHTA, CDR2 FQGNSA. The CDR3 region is CASSQQGTSPLHF. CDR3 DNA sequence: TGTGCCAGCAGCCAGCAGGGGACATCACCCCTCCACTTT. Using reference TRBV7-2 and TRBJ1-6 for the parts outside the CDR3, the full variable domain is GAGVSQSPSNKVTEKGKDVELRCDPISGHTALYWYRQSLGQGLEFLIYFQGNSAPDKSGLPSDRFSAERTGGSVSTLTIQRTQQEDSAVYLCASSQQGTSPLHFGNGTRLTVT.

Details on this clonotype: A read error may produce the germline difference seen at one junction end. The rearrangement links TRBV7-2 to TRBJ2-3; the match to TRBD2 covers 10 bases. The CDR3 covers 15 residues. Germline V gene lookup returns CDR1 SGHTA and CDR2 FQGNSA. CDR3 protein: CASSIGLAVTGTQYF. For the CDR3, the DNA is TGTGCCAGCAGCATAGGACTAGCGGTCACAGGTACGCAGTATTTT.

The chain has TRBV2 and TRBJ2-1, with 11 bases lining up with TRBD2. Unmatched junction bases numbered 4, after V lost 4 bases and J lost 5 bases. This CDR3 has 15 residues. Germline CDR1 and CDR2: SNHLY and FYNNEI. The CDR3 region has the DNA TGTGCCAGCAGTGCCCTAGCGGGAGGACACAATGAGCAGTTCTTC. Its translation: CASSALAGGHNEQFF.

The CDR3 loop reads CASRLSGPLANYGYTF. The CDR3 DNA reads TGTGCCAGCAGGCTGTCGGGCCCGCTAGCTAACTATGGCTACACCTTC. The V and J genes are TRBV5-5 and TRBJ1-2; D remains ambiguous. Germline values: CDR1 SGHKS, CDR2 YYEKEE (reference sequence). Trimming took off 5 bases at V and 0 bases at J, with 17 bases between the two ends. CDR3 size: 16 residues.

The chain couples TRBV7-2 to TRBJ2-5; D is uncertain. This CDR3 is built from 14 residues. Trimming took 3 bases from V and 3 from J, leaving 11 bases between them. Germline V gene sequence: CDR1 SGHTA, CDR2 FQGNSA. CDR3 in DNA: TGTGCCAGCAGCTTGGGTCAAAACAAAGAGACCCAGTACTTC. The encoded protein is CASSLGQNKETQYF.

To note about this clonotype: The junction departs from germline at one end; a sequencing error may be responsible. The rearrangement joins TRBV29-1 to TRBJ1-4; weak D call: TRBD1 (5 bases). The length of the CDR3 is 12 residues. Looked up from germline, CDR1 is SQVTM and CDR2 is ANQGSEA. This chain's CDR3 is CSVRRENGKLFF. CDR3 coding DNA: TGCAGCGTGCGCAGGGAGAATGGAAAACTGTTTTTT.

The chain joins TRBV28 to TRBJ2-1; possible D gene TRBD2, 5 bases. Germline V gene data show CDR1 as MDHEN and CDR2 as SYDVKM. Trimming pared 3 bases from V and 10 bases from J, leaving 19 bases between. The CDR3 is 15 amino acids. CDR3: CASSFLGLGEVEQFF. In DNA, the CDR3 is TGTGCCAGCAGTTTTCTTGGGTTGGGAGAAGTCGAGCAGTTCTTC.

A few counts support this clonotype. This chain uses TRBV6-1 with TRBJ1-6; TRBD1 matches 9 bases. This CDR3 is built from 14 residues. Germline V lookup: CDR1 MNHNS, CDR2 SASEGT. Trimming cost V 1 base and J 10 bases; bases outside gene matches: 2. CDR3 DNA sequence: TGTGCCAGCAGTGAAGGAACAGGGGGCTCACCCCTCCACTTT. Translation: CASSEGTGGSPLHF.

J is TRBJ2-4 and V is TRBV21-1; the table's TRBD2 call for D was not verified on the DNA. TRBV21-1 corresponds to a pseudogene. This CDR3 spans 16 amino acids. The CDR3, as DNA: TGTGCCAGCAGCAACCTCCCGCTGTCCCCCAAAAACATTCAGTACTTC. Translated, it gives CASSNLPLSPKNIQYF.

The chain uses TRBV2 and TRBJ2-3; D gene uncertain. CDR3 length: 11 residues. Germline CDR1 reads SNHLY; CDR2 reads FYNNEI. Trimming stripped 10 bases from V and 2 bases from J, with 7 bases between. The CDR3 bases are TGTGCCAAGAGAAACACAGATACGCAGTATTTT. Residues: CAKRNTDTQYF.

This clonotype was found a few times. CDR3 coding DNA: TGTGCCAGCAGCTTAGCGTTAGCGGGAGTGAATGAGCAGTTCTTC. It translates to CASSLALAGVNEQFF. This sequence joins TRBV7-2 and TRBJ2-1; 9 bases are a match to TRBD2. Germline CDR1 reads SGHTA; CDR2 reads FQGNSA. This CDR3 has 15 amino acids. V shed 0 bases, J shed 7 bases, and the junction held 4 bases outside the gene matches.

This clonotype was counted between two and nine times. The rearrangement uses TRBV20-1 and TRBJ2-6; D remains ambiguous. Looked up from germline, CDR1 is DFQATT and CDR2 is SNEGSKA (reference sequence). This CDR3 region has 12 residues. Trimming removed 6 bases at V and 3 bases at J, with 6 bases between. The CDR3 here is CSAQYGANVLTF. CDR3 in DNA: TGCAGTGCCCAGTATGGGGCCAACGTCCTGACTTTC.

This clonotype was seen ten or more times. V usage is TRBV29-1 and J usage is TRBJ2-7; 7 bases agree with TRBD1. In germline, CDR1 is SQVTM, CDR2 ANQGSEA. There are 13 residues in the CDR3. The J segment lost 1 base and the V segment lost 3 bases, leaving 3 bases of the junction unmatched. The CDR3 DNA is TGCAGCGTTGAGGCAGGGGGTTCCTACGAGCAGTACTTC. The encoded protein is CSVEAGGSYEQYF.

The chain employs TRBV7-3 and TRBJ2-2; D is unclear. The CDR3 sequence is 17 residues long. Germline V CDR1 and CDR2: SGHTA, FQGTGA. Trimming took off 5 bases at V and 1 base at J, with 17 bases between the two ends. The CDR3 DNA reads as TGTGCCAGCAGCCCCTCGTCGGTCAGGAGGAACACCGGGGAGCTGTTTTTT. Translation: CASSPSSVRRNTGELFF. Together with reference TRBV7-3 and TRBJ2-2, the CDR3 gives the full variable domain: GAGVSQTPSNKVTEKGKYVELRCDPISGHTALYWYRQSLGQGPEFLIYFQGTGAADDSGLPNDRFFAVRPEGSVSTLKIQRTERGDSAVYLCASSPSSVRRNTGELFFGEGSRLTVL.

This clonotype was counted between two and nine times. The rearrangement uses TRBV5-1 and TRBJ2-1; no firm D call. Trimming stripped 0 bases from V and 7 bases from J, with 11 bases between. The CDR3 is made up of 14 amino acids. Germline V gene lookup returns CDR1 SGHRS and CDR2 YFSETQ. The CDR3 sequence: CASSLVPVGNEQFF. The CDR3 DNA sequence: TGCGCCAGCAGCTTGGTTCCAGTAGGTAATGAGCAGTTCTTC.

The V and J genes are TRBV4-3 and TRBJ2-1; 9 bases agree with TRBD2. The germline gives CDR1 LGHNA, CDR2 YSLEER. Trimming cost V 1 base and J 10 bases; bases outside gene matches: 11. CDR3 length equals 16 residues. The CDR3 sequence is CASSQGVAGGFHEQFF. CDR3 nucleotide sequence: TGCGCCAGCAGCCAAGGTGTTGCGGGAGGGTTTCACGAGCAGTTCTTC.

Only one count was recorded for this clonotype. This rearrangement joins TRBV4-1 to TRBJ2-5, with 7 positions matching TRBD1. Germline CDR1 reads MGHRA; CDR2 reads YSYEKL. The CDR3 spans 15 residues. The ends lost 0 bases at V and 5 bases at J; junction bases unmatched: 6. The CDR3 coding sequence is TGCGCCAGCAGCCAAGATACAGGGGAAGGCGAGACCCAGTACTTC. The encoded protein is CASSQDTGEGETQYF.

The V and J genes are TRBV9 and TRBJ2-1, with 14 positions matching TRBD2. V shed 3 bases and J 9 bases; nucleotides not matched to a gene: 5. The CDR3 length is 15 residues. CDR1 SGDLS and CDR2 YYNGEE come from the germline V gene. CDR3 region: CASSAGLAGVGEQFF. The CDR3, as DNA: TGTGCCAGCAGCGCGGGACTAGCGGGAGTCGGTGAGCAGTTCTTC.

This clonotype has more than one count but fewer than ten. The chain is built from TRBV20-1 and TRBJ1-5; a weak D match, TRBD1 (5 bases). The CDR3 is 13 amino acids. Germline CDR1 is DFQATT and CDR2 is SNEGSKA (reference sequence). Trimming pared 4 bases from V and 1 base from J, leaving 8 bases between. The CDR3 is CSATQGSNQPQHF. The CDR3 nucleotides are TGCAGTGCTACTCAGGGAAGCAATCAGCCCCAGCATTTT.

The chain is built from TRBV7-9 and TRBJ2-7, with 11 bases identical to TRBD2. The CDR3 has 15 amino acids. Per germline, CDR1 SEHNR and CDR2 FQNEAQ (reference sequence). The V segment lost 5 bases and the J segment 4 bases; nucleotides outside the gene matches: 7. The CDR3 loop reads CASSTGTSGRYEQYF. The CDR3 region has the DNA TGTGCCAGCAGCACCGGGACTAGCGGTCGTTACGAGCAGTACTTC.

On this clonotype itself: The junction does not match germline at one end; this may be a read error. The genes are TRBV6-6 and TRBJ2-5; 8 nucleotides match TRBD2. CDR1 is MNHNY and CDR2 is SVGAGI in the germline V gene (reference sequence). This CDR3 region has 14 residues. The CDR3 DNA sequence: TGTGCCTGCAGTTACTCTGCGGGGGGACAGACCCAGTACTTC. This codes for CACSYSAGGQTQYF.

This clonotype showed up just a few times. The CDR3 nucleotides are TGCGCCAGCAGCTTGACCGCGGGAAGGTTTTATGAGCAGTTCTTC. It translates to CASSLTAGRFYEQFF. This rearrangement joins TRBV5-1 to TRBJ2-1, with D maybe TRBD2 (6 bases). This CDR3 region has 15 residues. Germline V gene lookup returns CDR1 SGHRS and CDR2 YFSETQ. Between the trimmed V and J ends, which lost 1 base and 8 bases, there was a span of 16 bases.

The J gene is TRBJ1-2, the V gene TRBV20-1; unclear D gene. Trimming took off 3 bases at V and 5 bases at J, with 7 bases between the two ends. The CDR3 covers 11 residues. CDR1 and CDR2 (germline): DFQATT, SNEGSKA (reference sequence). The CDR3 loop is CSARAEYGYTF. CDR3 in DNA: TGCAGTGCTAGGGCCGAGTATGGCTACACCTTC.

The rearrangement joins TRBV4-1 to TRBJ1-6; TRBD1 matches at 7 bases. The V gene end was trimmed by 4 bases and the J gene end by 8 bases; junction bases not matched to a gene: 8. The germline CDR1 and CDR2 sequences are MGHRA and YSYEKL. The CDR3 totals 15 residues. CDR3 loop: CASSRVTGWDSPLHF. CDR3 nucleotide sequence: TGCGCCAGCAGCCGAGTGACAGGGTGGGATTCACCCCTCCACTTT.